The next 6 T cell receptor beta chains were all read from a single sample in a study of ipilimumab plus nivolumab after autologous stem cell transplantation. TCRdb's table, derived via immunoSEQ multiplex PCR, lists solely in-frame clones and lacks some. The profile shows 15,000 to 20,000 clones, approximately 71% of them singletons. This specimen was PBMCs, taken in a trial of ipilimumab plus nivolumab as post-transplant consolidation. These receptors all stem from a male donor with diffuse large B-cell lymphoma.

V is TRBV7-2 and J is TRBJ2-7, with D possibly matching TRBD1 (5 bases). Germline values: CDR1 SGHTA, CDR2 FQGNSA. Trimming pared 6 bases from V and 10 bases from J, leaving 28 bases between. The CDR3 length is 16 residues. This CDR3 is CASSEGALSRLEPQYF. DNA for the CDR3: TGTGCCAGCAGTGAAGGGGCGCTTTCCCGTTTGGAGCCCCAGTACTTC.

The chain is built from TRBV15 and TRBJ1-1, with D uncertain. CDR1 is LNHNV, CDR2 YYDKDF, per germline (reference sequence). V was shortened by 0 bases and J by 3 bases, with 11 bases between the two germline ends. This CDR3 is 15 amino acids long. DNA for the CDR3: TGTGCCACCAGCAGAGATCACGTGACGGACACTGAAGCTTTCTTT. Translating gives CATSRDHVTDTEAFF.

The chain couples TRBV11-3 to TRBJ2-7, with D unresolved. The V end lost 2 bases, the J end lost 3 bases, and 8 bases lay between the germline ends. The CDR3 length is 13 residues. Germline V lookup: CDR1 SGHNT, CDR2 YENEEA. The CDR3 region is CASSLSQVYEQYF. The CDR3 DNA is TGTGCCAGCAGCTTATCGCAGGTCTACGAGCAGTACTTC.

This sequence joins TRBV29-1 and TRBJ2-6; D is perhaps TRBD1 (6 bases). V was pared by 0 bases and J by 2 bases, with 11 bases between. Looked up from germline, CDR1 is SQVTM and CDR2 is ANQGSEA. CDR3 length: 16 residues. The CDR3 sequence is CSVEDSTGPGANVLTF. The CDR3 region has the DNA TGCAGCGTTGAAGACTCCACAGGGCCTGGGGCCAACGTCCTGACTTTC.

This clone is judged medium-sized (0.01 to 0.1%). V is TRBV1 and J is TRBJ1-5; the table's D call, TRBD1, was not checked against the DNA. TRBV1 has pseudogene status. The CDR3 loop spans 17 amino acids. CDR3 in DNA: TGCACCAGCAGCCAAGAGATGGAAACAGGACGGGATCAGCCCCAGCATTTT. Protein product: CTSSQEMETGRDQPQHF.

The chain links TRBV19 to TRBJ2-1, with D possibly matching TRBD1 (7 bases). Germline V CDR1 and CDR2: LNHDA, SQIVND (reference sequence). Trimming stripped 1 base from V and 10 bases from J, with 17 bases between. CDR3 length: 15 residues. The CDR3 region has the DNA TGTGCCAGTAGTATAGGCCGGAGGGGGCAAGGGGAGCAGTTCTTC. It specifies CASSIGRRGQGEQFF.